The rows below give T cell receptor beta chains drawn from one sample of a study of Ad26.COV2.S vaccination and SARS-CoV-2 variants. Produced via immunoSEQ multiplex PCR; TCRdb's table is partial and in-frame only. The data hold 180,000 or so clones, with approximately 88% observed a single time. The sequencing used peripheral blood, collected after recovery from COVID-19. These TCRs come from a human donor who had recovered from COVID-19. Each CDR3 is given with its conserved first and last residue. A D gene is named only where the DNA matches it firmly. Some rows mark clone size as missing; the rest say once, few, many or name a class of expanded clone.

D | size | J | V | DNA | CDR3
NA | NA | TRBJ1-4 | TRBV7-2 | TGTGCCAGCACCTTACTTGGAGATGAAAAACTGTTTTTT | CASTLLGDEKLFF
TRBD1 | NA | TRBJ1-3 | TRBV5-1 | TGCGCCAGCAGCTTACAGGGGTCGACTGGAAACACCATATATTTT | CASSLQGSTGNTIYF
NA | NA | TRBJ2-7 | TRBV11-2 | TGTGCCAGCAGCACGGTGGGGGGGCCGGGGGTCGACTCCTACGAGCAGTACTTC | CASSTVGGPGVDSYEQYF
TRBD2 | NA | TRBJ2-3 | TRBV7-2 | TGTGCCAGCAGCCTAGCGGGGATTTTTGATACGCAGTATTTT | CASSLAGIFDTQYF
NA | NA | TRBJ1-4 | TRBV19 | TGTGCCACCAAAAGGGGGGGGTCGGGGGAAAAACTGTTTTTT | CATKRGGSGEKLFF
TRBD2 | NA | TRBJ2-7 | TRBV3-1/TRBV3-2 | TGTGCCAGCAGCCAACTCTTTAGCGGGGGAAACGAGCAGTACTTC | CASSQLFSGGNEQYF
NA | NA | TRBJ2-7 | TRBV15 | TGTGCCACCAGCAGACCCATTGGGGGAGTTTACGAGCAGTACTTC | CATSRPIGGVYEQYF
TRBD1 | NA | TRBJ1-5 | TRBV10-2 | TGCGCCACTAAAATCACAGGGGGGGATCAGCCCCAGCATTTT | CATKITGGDQPQHF
NA | NA | TRBJ1-2 | TRBV28 | TGTGCCAGCAGTTTATATGCCCGAGGACACTATGGCTACACCTTC | CASSLYARGHYGYTF
NA | once | TRBJ2-7 | TRBV11-2 | TGTGCCAGCAGCTCAGTTCAAGGCGGACCTGCGAGTGGGCAGTACTTC | CASSSVQGGPASGQYF
NA | NA | TRBJ2-7 | TRBV15 | TGTGCCACCAGCACCCGGGACGCCGTGGAGCAGTACTTC | CATSTRDAVEQYF
NA | NA | TRBJ1-5 | TRBV21-1 | TGTGCCAGCAGCAGTCGACAGGGGGTGGAGGGCAATCAGCCCCAGCATTTT | CASSSRQGVEGNQPQHF
NA | NA | TRBJ2-7 | TRBV18 | TGTGCCAGCTCCCCGAATTCGGGGAGCGAGCAGTACTTC | CASSPNSGSEQYF
NA | NA | TRBJ1-1 | TRBV9 | TGTGCCAGCAGCGTTCAGGGACAGAACACTGAAGCTTTCTTT | CASSVQGQNTEAFF
NA | NA | TRBJ2-5 | TRBV29-1 | TGCAGCGCAGTAGATCCTCCGCAGACCCAGTACTTC | CSAVDPPQTQYF
NA | NA | TRBJ1-2 | TRBV11-2 | TGTGCCAGCAGCTGGAAACCGGGACTCGGGGCTGGCTACACCTTC | CASSWKPGLGAGYTF
NA | NA | TRBJ1-5 | TRBV28 | TGTGCCAGCACCCGAGGGAATAGCAATCAGCCCCAGCATTTT | CASTRGNSNQPQHF